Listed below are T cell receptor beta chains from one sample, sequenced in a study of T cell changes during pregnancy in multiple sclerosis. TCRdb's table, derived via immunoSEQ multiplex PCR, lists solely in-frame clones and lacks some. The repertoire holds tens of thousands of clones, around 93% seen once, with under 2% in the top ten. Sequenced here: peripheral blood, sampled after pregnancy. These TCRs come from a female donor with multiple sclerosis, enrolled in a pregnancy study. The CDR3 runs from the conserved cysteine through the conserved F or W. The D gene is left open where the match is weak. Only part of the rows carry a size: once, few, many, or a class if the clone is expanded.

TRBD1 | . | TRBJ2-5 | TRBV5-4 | TGTGCCAGCAGCAATAGGGACAGGGTAACGGAGACCCAGTACTTC | CASSNRDRVTETQYF
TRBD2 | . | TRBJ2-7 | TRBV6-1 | TGTGCCAGCCTCGTGGTAGCGGGAGCCTACGAGCAGTACTTC | CASLVVAGAYEQYF
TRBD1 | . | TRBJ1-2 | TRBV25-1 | TGTGCCAGCAGTGACAGAACAGGGGCTACCGGTGGCTACACCTTC | CASSDRTGATGGYTF
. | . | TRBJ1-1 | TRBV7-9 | TGTGCCAGCAGCCTAACGCCGGGACACCTGAACACTGAAGCTTTCTTT | CASSLTPGHLNTEAFF
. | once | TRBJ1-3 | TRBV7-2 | TGTGCCAGCAGACCGAAGGACATCTTCTCTGGAAACACCATATATTTT | CASRPKDIFSGNTIYF
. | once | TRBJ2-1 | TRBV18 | TGTGCCAGCTCACTCCAGCGGGCTAACAATGAGCAGTTCTTC | CASSLQRANNEQFF
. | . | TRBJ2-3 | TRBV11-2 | TGTGCCAGCAGCTTTTTCGGCACAGATACGCAGTATTTT | CASSFFGTDTQYF
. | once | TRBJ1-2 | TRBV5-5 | TGTGCCAGCAGCTTGATCCCCATGTATGGCTACACCTTC | CASSLIPMYGYTF
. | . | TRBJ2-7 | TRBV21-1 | TGTGCCAGCAGCAAAGCGCTAATTAGGGGGACAGATACTTACGAGCAGTACTTC | CASSKALIRGTDTYEQYF
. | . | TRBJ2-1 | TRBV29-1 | TGCAGCGTTGATAAGGGAGGGGACACCTACAATGAGCAGTTCTTC | CSVDKGGDTYNEQFF
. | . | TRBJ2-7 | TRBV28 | TGTGCCAGCAGTTTTTTGGATACAGCCTACGAGCAGTACTTC | CASSFLDTAYEQYF
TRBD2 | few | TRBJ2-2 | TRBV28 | TGTGCCAGCAGTTTATCGGGGGTGGGAGGGGACGCCGGGGAGCTGTTTTTT | CASSLSGVGGDAGELFF